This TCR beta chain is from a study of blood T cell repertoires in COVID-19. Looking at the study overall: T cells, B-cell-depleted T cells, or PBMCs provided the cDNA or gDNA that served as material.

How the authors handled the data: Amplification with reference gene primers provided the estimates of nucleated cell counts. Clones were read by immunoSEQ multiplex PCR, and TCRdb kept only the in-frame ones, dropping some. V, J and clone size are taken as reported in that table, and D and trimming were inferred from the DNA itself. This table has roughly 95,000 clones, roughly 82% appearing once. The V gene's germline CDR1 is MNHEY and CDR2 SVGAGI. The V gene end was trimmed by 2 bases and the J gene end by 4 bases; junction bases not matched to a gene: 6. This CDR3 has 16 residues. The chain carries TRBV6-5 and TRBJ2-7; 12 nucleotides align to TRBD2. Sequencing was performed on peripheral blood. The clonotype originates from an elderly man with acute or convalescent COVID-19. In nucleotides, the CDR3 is TGTGCCAGCAGTTACCCCCCTAGCGGGGGGGCTTACGAGCAGTACTTC. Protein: CASSYPPSGGAYEQYF.